This T cell receptor (beta chain) was captured in a study of shared clonotypes between healthy human individuals. From germline, CDR1 is MDHEN and CDR2 SYDVKM. J was trimmed by 3 bases and V by 2 bases; bases with no gene match: 2. The CDR3 has 15 amino acids. Ten immunoSEQ deep assay plates were used to sequence unsorted PBMC DNA. Generated by immunoSEQ multiplex PCR, the TCRdb table keeps only in-frame clones and is missing some. The data show about half a million clones, 75% to 85% seen once. The TCR was taken from a woman aged 40 to 50 in good health. Some clones in this sample may be carry-over from other donors' samples. The chain is built from TRBV28 and TRBJ2-5; 11 bases line up with TRBD2. Material for sequencing was PBMCs. CDR3 region: CASSLGGLAEETQYF. The CDR3 DNA reads as TGTGCCAGCAGTTTAGGGGGACTAGCGGAAGAGACCCAGTACTTC.